The source of this TCR beta chain is a study of T cell responses to AZD1222 COVID-19 vaccine. Assay: immunoSEQ multiplex PCR; the TCRdb copy retains only in-frame clones and omits some. The sample includes roughly 140,000 clones, 88% of them seen just once. General study results and limits: Possibly, clonal diversity was underestimated; donors were largely white British and included more females. At baseline, just 5 or 6 AZD1222 recipients tested seropositive. Spike-spanning, vaccine-associated CD4 TCRs were dominant at 160-218 and 743-854.

Turning to this clone: Antigen: not known.

Second doses at about 4 or about 12 weeks were pooled. This TCR derives from an adult who received the AZD1222 COVID-19 vaccine. The sample was peripheral blood, taken 28 days after the second AZD1222 dose.

The CDR3 bases are TGTGCCAGCAGTTTCAGAGGGGGAGACACCGGGGAGCTGTTTTTT. This encodes CASSFRGGDTGELFF. This chain joins TRBV6-6 and TRBJ2-2; tentative D call: TRBD1 (6 bases). Germline CDR1 reads MNHNY; CDR2 reads SVGAGI (reference sequence). The CDR3 consists of 15 residues. The ends were cut back, 4 bases at V and 3 bases at J, with 12 bases in the middle.